This T cell receptor (beta chain) was identified during a study of T-cell reconstitution after alpha-beta-depleted transplantation in children. Unique molecular identifiers were incorporated when the TCRbeta library was constructed. TCRdb reprocessed the PCR reads via MiXCR and lists one record per CDR3 protein. This sample yields hundreds of thousands of distinct CDR3 sequences, of which about an eighth are seen a single time; about 0.77% belongs to the top ten. The study's findings and limits: Reportedly, only several hundred clones from non-depleted graft cells drove alpha-beta T-cell counts at about two months.

This clonotype was detected ten times or more. The antigen remains unidentified. This material consisted of PBMCs, taken before TCRalphabeta/CD19-depleted stem cell transplant. This receptor was identified in a girl aged 2-10 years with congenital amegakaryocytic thrombocytopenia, due to receive a stem cell transplant.

The CDR3 DNA sequence: TGCGCCAGCAGCTTGGACTTTGGGAACACTGAAGCTTTCTTT. Translation gives CASSLDFGNTEAFF. This chain links TRBV5-1 with TRBJ1-1; D unclear. The germline gives CDR1 SGHRS, CDR2 YFSETQ. The CDR3 contains 14 residues. V was pared by 0 bases and J by 1 base, with 7 bases between.